These 9 T cell receptor beta chains were sequenced from one sample in a study of glioma-infiltrating T cells. The iRepertoire nested amplicon-rescue multiplex PCR amplified TCR alpha and beta CDR3s from RNA. TCRdb reanalysed the multiplex PCR reads using MiXCR and keeps one entry per CDR3 protein. The table shows about 180,000 distinct CDR3 sequences, with 43% occurring only once. Sample: glioma tissue, nonneoplastic brain tissue, or PBMCs (not recorded which). These receptors originate from a human donor with low-grade glioma or glioblastoma, undergoing nonglioma brain surgery, or in good health (not recorded which).

There are many counts of this clonotype. The genes are TRBV18 and TRBJ2-3; 12 bases agree with TRBD2. V lost 5 bases, J lost 1 base, and 4 bases stayed unmatched. The CDR3 has 16 residues. Germline-derived CDR1 and CDR2 are KGHSH and LQKENI. CDR3 loop: CASSKTSGRGTDTQYF. The CDR3 bases are TGTGCCAGCTCAAAGACTAGCGGGAGAGGCACAGATACGCAGTATTTT.

As concerns this clonotype: A single base separates this from a much larger clone, so it may be a read error. The V call is TRBV4-1, the J call TRBJ2-1; a possible D gene is TRBD2 (5 bases). CDR1 MGHRA and CDR2 YSYEKL come from the germline V gene. This CDR3 region has 14 residues. The CDR3 loop reads CASSQDRGSVEKFF. The CDR3 nucleotides read TGCGCCAGCAGCCAAGATCGGGGAAGCGTTGAGAAGTTCTTC.

This clonotype has ten or more counts. The gene calls are TRBV15 and TRBJ1-1; D is perhaps TRBD1 (5 bases). This CDR3 has 15 residues. Per germline, CDR1 LNHNV and CDR2 YYDKDF (reference sequence). The germline V and J ends were trimmed by 0 bases and 0 bases, with 8 bases remaining between them. The CDR3 bases are TGTGCCACCAGCAGAGATAGGGGTGTGAACACTGAAGCTTTCTTT. Amino acid sequence: CATSRDRGVNTEAFF. Looking up the rest from reference TRBV15 and TRBJ1-1 gives the full variable domain: DAMVIQNPRYQVTQFGKPVTLSCSQTLNHNVMYWYQQKSSQAPKLLFHYYDKDFNNEADTPDNFQSRRPNTSFCFLDIRSPGLGDTAMYLCATSRDRGVNTEAFFGQGTRLTVV.

This clonotype was seen only a few times. The chain carries TRBV12-3 or TRBV12-4 and TRBJ1-1; D is perhaps TRBD1 (5 bases). Deletions cut 6 bases from V and 4 bases from J, with 12 bases between. There are 13 residues in the CDR3. For the CDR3, the DNA is TGTGCCAGCAGCTCAGACAGCCGCACTGAAGCTTTCTTT. Residues: CASSSDSRTEAFF.

This clonotype was seen at least ten times. The chain links TRBV27 to TRBJ2-7; 10 bases map to TRBD2. The CDR3 extends over 14 amino acids. V shed 6 bases and J 4 bases; nucleotides not matched to a gene: 6. Germline CDR1 reads MNHEY; CDR2 reads SMNVEV (reference sequence). In DNA form, the CDR3 reads TGTGCCAGCAGCCTAGCGGGAGAGATTTACGAGCAGTACTTC. Its translation: CASSLAGEIYEQYF.

Comments on this clonotype: This sequence may be a read error, since a much larger clone differs from it by one base. This rearrangement joins TRBV4-1 to TRBJ1-1; tentative D call: TRBD1 (5 bases). This CDR3 region has 12 residues. V lost 5 bases and J lost 6, with 10 bases in between. Germline CDR1 MGHRA, CDR2 YSYEKL. The CDR3 bases are TGCGCCAGCAGCGGGACCGGGCCTGAAGCTTTCTTT. This sequence encodes CASSGTGPEAFF.

A few counts support this clonotype. The chain is built from TRBV4-1 and TRBJ1-2, with 7 bases lining up with TRBD1. The germline CDR1 and CDR2 sequences are MGHRA and YSYEKL. The CDR3 sequence is 14 residues long. Trimming at V came to 4 bases and at J to 6 bases, leaving 8 bases not matched to a gene. The CDR3 DNA follows: TGCGCCAGCAGCCGCCGACAGGGAAAGGATGGCTACACCTTC. It translates to CASSRRQGKDGYTF.

The J gene is TRBJ2-2, the V gene TRBV11-2, with 7 bases that match TRBD2. V was pared by 5 bases and J by 1 base, with 7 bases of the junction left unmatched. Germline V gene sequence: CDR1 SGHAT, CDR2 FQNNGV. The CDR3 loop spans 16 amino acids. CDR3 protein: CASSPRGTMNTGELFF. The CDR3 DNA reads as TGTGCCAGCAGCCCGCGAGGGACTATGAACACCGGGGAGCTGTTTTTT.

About this clonotype itself: The CDR3 does not close with the conserved phenylalanine or tryptophan, likely indicating a read error. The chain has TRBV3-1 and TRBJ2-1; D not certain. The CDR3 sequence is 12 residues long. The germline gives CDR1 LGHDT, CDR2 YNNKEL (reference sequence). Trimming cost V 1 base and J 7 bases, with 5 bases left between them. DNA of the CDR3: TGTGCCAGCAGCCAAGTGGGGAATGAGCAGTTCTTA. It encodes CASSQVGNEQFL.